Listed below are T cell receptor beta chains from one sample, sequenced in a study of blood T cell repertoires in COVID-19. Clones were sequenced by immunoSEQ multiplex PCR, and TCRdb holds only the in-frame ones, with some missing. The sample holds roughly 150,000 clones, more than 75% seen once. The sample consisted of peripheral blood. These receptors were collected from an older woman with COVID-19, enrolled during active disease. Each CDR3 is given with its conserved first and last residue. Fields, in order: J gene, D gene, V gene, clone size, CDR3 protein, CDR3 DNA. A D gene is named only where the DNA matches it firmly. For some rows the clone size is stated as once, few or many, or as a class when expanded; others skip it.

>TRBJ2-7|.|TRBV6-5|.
CASNAQGTYEQYF
TGTGCCAGCAACGCCCAGGGGACCTACGAGCAGTACTTC
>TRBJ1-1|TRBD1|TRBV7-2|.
CASSPRTGGTEAFF
TGTGCCAGCAGTCCTAGGACAGGGGGCACTGAAGCTTTCTTT
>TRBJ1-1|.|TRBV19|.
CASNLEGVTEAFF
TGTGCCAGTAACCTCGAGGGGGTGACTGAAGCTTTCTTT
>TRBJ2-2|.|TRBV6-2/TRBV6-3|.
CASSYWGRNMNTGELFF
TGTGCCAGCAGTTACTGGGGGCGGAACATGAACACCGGGGAGCTGTTTTTT
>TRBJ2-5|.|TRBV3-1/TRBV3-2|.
CASSLRQGTRETQYF
TGTGCCAGCAGCCTGAGACAAGGTACTAGGGAGACCCAGTACTTC
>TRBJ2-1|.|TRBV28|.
CASSLGQHNEQFF
TGTGCCAGCAGTCTCGGACAGCACAATGAGCAGTTCTTC
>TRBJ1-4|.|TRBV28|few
CASSPGAKYEKLFF
TGTGCCAGCAGCCCAGGCGCTAAATATGAAAAACTGTTTTTT
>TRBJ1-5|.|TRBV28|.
CASSPTSTTPLNQPQHF
TGTGCCAGCAGTCCCACCAGTACTACCCCTCTTAATCAGCCCCAGCATTTT
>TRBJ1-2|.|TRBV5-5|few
CASSLGQLAYYGYTF
TGTGCCAGCAGCTTGGGACAGCTTGCCTACTATGGCTACACCTTC
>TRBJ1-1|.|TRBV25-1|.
CASSKTGNTEAFF
TGTGCCAGCAGTAAAACCGGGAACACTGAAGCTTTCTTT
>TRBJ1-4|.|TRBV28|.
CASSFLGIGGDEKLFF
TGTGCCAGCAGCTTTCTCGGTATTGGGGGCGATGAAAAACTGTTTTTT
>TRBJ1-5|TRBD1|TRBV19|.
CASTDRVGQPQHF
TGTGCCAGTACCGACAGGGTAGGCCAGCCCCAGCATTTT
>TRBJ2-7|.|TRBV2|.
CASSEGRSSNRLF
TGTGCCAGCAGTGAAGGTCGATCTTCGAATAGACTCTTC
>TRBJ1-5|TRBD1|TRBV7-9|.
CASRVQDRGNQPQHF
TGTGCCAGCAGAGTGCAGGACAGGGGCAATCAGCCCCAGCATTTT
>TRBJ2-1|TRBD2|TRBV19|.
CASSIGTSRHNEQFF
TGTGCCAGTAGTATCGGGACTAGCCGACACAATGAGCAGTTCTTC
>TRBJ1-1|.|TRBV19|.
CANGGDTEAFF
TGTGCCAACGGGGGGGACACTGAAGCTTTCTTT
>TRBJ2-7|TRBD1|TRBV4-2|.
CASSPPDRVPYEQYF
TGTGCCAGCAGCCCACCCGACAGGGTGCCCTACGAGCAGTACTTC
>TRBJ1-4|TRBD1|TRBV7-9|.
CASSLARGQGNEKLFF
TGTGCCAGCAGCTTAGCCAGGGGGCAGGGTAATGAAAAACTGTTTTTT
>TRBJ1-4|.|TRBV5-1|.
CASRQTDTNEKLFF
TGCGCCAGCAGACAAACAGATACTAATGAAAAACTGTTTTTT
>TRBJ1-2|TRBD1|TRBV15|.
CATSPGTVYGYTF
TGTGCCACCAGCCCGGGGACAGTCTATGGCTACACCTTC
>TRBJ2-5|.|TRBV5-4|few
CASSTRSYQETQYF
TGTGCCAGCAGCACGCGGAGTTACCAAGAGACCCAGTACTTC
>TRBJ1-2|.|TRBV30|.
CAWRGRGYYGYTF
TGTGCCTGGAGGGGGCGAGGATATTATGGCTACACCTTC
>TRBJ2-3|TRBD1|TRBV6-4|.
CASSDSLGQGAPISTDTQYF
TGTGCCAGCAGTGACTCCCTAGGACAGGGGGCTCCTATTAGCACAGATACGCAGTATTTT
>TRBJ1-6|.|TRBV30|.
CACPRGGPTYNSPLHF
TGTGCCTGCCCTCGAGGAGGGCCTACCTATAATTCACCCCTCCACTTT
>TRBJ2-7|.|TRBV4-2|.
CASSQVSGVDDYEQYF
TGTGCCAGCAGCCAAGTTTCGGGAGTAGACGACTACGAGCAGTACTTC
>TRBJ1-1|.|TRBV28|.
CASTQFGTKSMNTEAFF
TGTGCCAGCACCCAGTTCGGGACAAAGAGCATGAACACTGAAGCTTTCTTT
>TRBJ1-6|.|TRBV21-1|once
CASSPGSSSYNSPLHF
TGTGCCAGCAGCCCAGGGTCAAGCTCCTATAATTCACCCCTCCACTTT
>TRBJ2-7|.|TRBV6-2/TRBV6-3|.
CASSYSGAGLGEQYF
TGTGCCAGCAGTTACTCGGGAGCGGGTTTGGGCGAGCAGTACTTC
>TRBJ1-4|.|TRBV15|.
CATSRDPGQEKLFF
TGTGCCACCAGCAGGGACCCTGGACAGGAAAAACTGTTTTTT
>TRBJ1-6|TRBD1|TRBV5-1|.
CASSSSGGQGGSPLHF
TGCGCCAGCAGCTCTTCCGGGGGACAGGGTGGTTCACCCCTCCACTTT
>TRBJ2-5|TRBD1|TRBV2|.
CASSVDRAQETQYF
TGTGCCAGCAGTGTTGACAGGGCACAAGAGACCCAGTACTTC
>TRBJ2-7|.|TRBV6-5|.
CASSYSRSRHEQYF
TGTGCCAGCAGTTACTCGAGGTCCAGACACGAGCAGTACTTC
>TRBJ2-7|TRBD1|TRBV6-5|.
CASRRGQGSYEQYF
TGTGCCAGCAGAAGGGGGCAGGGGAGCTACGAGCAGTACTTC
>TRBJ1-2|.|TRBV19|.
CASSREGQTYGYTF
TGTGCCAGTAGTAGGGAAGGACAGACCTATGGCTACACCTTC
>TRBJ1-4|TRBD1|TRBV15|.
CATSGGQGANEKLFF
TGTGCCACCAGCGGGGGACAGGGGGCTAATGAAAAACTGTTTTTT
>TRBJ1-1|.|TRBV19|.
CASSVGSGLAFF
TGTGCCAGTAGTGTCGGGTCAGGGCTTGCTTTCTTT
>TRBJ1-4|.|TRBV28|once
CASSPSLATNEKLFF
TGTGCCAGCAGTCCGTCGCTAGCAACTAATGAAAAACTGTTTTTT
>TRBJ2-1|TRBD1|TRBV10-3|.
CAISSRDRGSSSEQFF
TGTGCCATCAGTTCCCGGGACAGGGGGTCTTCGAGTGAGCAGTTCTTC
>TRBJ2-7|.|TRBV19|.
CASSASRDGGYEQYF
TGTGCCAGTAGTGCCTCCCGGGACGGGGGATACGAGCAGTACTTC
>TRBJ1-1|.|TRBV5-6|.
CASSLLSSGGLSRRTEAFF
TGTGCCAGCAGCTTGTTATCGTCGGGGGGACTTTCCCGGAGGACTGAAGCTTTCTTT
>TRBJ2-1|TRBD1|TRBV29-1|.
CSADRGQGGEQFF
TGCAGCGCTGACAGGGGGCAGGGAGGTGAGCAGTTCTTC
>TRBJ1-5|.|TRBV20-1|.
CSASPTGNQPQHF
TGCAGTGCTAGTCCAACAGGGAATCAGCCCCAGCATTTT
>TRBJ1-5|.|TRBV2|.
CASSEGGRGRQPQHF
TGTGCCAGCAGTGAAGGGGGCAGGGGTCGTCAGCCCCAGCATTTT
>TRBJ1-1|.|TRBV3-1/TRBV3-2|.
CASSQDPGHLEAFF
TGTGCCAGCAGCCAAGACCCCGGACACCTTGAAGCTTTCTTT
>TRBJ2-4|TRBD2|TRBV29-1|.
CSVASGADKNIQYF
TGCAGCGTCGCTAGCGGGGCGGACAAAAACATTCAGTACTTC
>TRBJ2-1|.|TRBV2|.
CASIVPQSYNEQFF
TGTGCCAGCATAGTCCCCCAATCCTACAATGAGCAGTTCTTC
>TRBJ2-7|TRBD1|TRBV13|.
CASSLRQGDEQYF
TGTGCCAGCAGCTTGCGACAGGGTGACGAGCAGTACTTC